The entry below describes one T cell receptor beta chain. Data came from immunoSEQ multiplex PCR; TCRdb stores just in-frame clones and leaves some out. The sample lists 120,000 or so clones, 55% to 70% seen once, with under 2.5% in the top ten. The CDR3 is made up of 13 amino acids. Trimming removed 3 bases at V and 2 bases at J, with 8 bases between. CDR1 and CDR2 from the germline V gene are MNHEY and SVGEGT. This specimen belongs to a study of blood T cell repertoires in COVID-19. Background on the study: Acute-phase and convalescent COVID-19 samples originated in the United States, Italy and Spain.

The source of this sequence is a woman in her 70s with acute or convalescent COVID-19. The sample comprised peripheral blood. This chain joins TRBV6-2 or TRBV6-3 and TRBJ2-7; tentatively, D is TRBD1 (6 bases). The CDR3: CASSYRGTYEQYF. The CDR3 coding sequence is TGTGCCAGCAGTTATAGGGGGACCTACGAGCAGTACTTC.